Below, 18 T cell receptor beta chains from the same sample are listed, as sequenced in a study of blood T cell repertoires in COVID-19 (TCRdb year 2020). The method was the immunoSEQ multiplex PCR assay. TCRdb obtained this table from immuneACCESS and retained in-frame rearrangements with V and J assigned. These tables miss some clones; where compared with another copy, unresolved V genes account for less than half of the shortfall, and the remainder is unexplained. For this sample there are some 140,000 clones; approximately 83% appear just once. 25% to 30% of the sample is held by the ten biggest clonotypes. The sequenced material came from peripheral blood. The receptors were sampled from a woman aged 55-69 years with acute or convalescent COVID-19.

On this clone itself: A read error may produce the germline difference seen at one junction end. The V and J genes are TRBV6-5 and TRBJ2-1; 10 bases map to TRBD1. CDR1 MNHEY and CDR2 SVGAGI come from the germline V gene. There are 15 residues in the CDR3. For the CDR3, the DNA is TGTGCCAGCAGGGCAAGTCGGTCTTACGGGACAGGGGATCTCTTC. Protein: CASRASRSYGTGDLF.

The chain links TRBV5-4 to TRBJ2-1, with D possibly being TRBD1 (6 bases). The V end lost 4 bases, the J end lost 7 bases, and 18 bases lay between the germline ends. CDR1 and CDR2 (germline): SGHNT, YYREEE (reference sequence). This CDR3 has 15 residues. The CDR3 here is CASSLGGGQPNEQFF. The CDR3 bases are TGTGCCAGCAGCCTTGGCGGAGGACAGCCAAATGAGCAGTTCTTC.

This chain connects TRBV5-1 to TRBJ2-2, with 10 bases aligning to TRBD1. The V gene's germline CDR1 is SGHRS and CDR2 YFSETQ. V shed 4 bases, J shed 4 bases, and the junction held 10 bases outside the gene matches. CDR3 size: 17 residues. The DNA of the CDR3 is TGCGCCAGCAGCCTAGAGAGGGGACAGGGGAGCACCGGGGAGCTGTTTTTT. As protein: CASSLERGQGSTGELFF.

This chain uses TRBV30 with TRBJ2-6; D unresolved. The CDR3 has 14 amino acids. Looked up from germline, CDR1 is GTSNPN and CDR2 is SVGIG (reference sequence). With 0 bases removed from V and 2 bases from J, the gap between germline ends came to 5 bases. The CDR3 nucleotides read TGTGCCTGGAGTGTACTGGCTGGGGCCAACGTCCTGACTTTC. Amino acids: CAWSVLAGANVLTF.

The chain joins TRBV4-1 to TRBJ1-3, with TRBD1 identical over 7 bases. V dropped 0 bases and J dropped 6; count of bases not matched to a gene: 5. This CDR3 region has 15 residues. The germline V gene encodes CDR1 MGHRA and CDR2 YSYEKL. CDR3 region: CASSQEGTVANTIYF. The CDR3 bases are TGCGCCAGCAGCCAAGAAGGGACAGTAGCAAACACCATATATTTT.

The chain joins TRBV12-5 to TRBJ2-5, with a weak D call TRBD1 (5 bases). Trimming removed 7 bases from V and 2 bases from J, with 5 bases in between. CDR1 is LGHNT and CDR2 is FRNRAP in the germline V gene. The CDR3 is 11 residues long. The DNA for the CDR3 is TGTGCTAGTGAGGGGCAAGAGACCCAGTACTTC. It specifies CASEGQETQYF.

The chain uses TRBV5-6 and TRBJ2-5; 8 bases agree with TRBD1. The germline CDR1 and CDR2 sequences are SGHDT and YYEEEE. The CDR3 covers 17 residues. With V trimmed by 2 bases and J by 5 bases, 14 bases remained unmatched. This CDR3 reads CASSFMHRTGLGETQYF. In DNA, the CDR3 is TGTGCCAGCAGCTTCATGCATCGGACAGGGCTGGGGGAGACCCAGTACTTC.

The CDR3 is CASSLLKDSVVNEQFF. For the CDR3, the DNA is TGTGCCAGCTCACTCCTAAAGGACAGCGTGGTAAATGAGCAGTTCTTC. V is TRBV18 and J is TRBJ2-1; TRBD1 might be the D (6 bases). Germline V gene sequence: CDR1 KGHSH, CDR2 LQKENI. V was shortened by 4 bases and J by 7 bases, with 20 bases between the two germline ends. This CDR3 comprises 16 residues.

The V and J genes are TRBV12-3 or TRBV12-4 and TRBJ1-5, with D tentatively TRBD1 (5 bases). V dropped 7 bases and J dropped 6 bases, with 13 bases sitting between them. The CDR3 covers 13 residues. CDR3 coding DNA: TGTGCCAGCATGCGGCAGGGAGGTCAGCCCCAGCATTTT. Residues: CASMRQGGQPQHF.

V and J are TRBV6-5 and TRBJ2-5; D possibly corresponds to TRBD2 (6 bases). This CDR3 region has 15 residues. Looked up from germline, CDR1 is MNHEY and CDR2 is SVGAGI. Trimming removed 5 bases from V and 5 bases from J, with 18 bases in between. This CDR3 reads CASSPGLLLAETQYF. The DNA of the CDR3 is TGTGCCAGCAGTCCGGGACTCTTGCTCGCGGAGACCCAGTACTTC.

The chain has TRBV3-1 (or the pseudogene TRBV3-2) and TRBJ2-5, with D possibly being TRBD2 (7 bases). CDR3 size: 17 residues. Germline values: CDR1 LGHDT, CDR2 YNNKEL (reference sequence). Trimming pared 0 bases from V and 3 bases from J, leaving 17 bases between. CDR3 amino acids: CASSQEEGGTLEETQYF. The DNA for the CDR3 is TGTGCCAGCAGCCAAGAAGAGGGGGGGACTCTTGAAGAGACCCAGTACTTC.

The chain carries TRBV21-1 and TRBJ1-2; the table's TRBD1 call for D was not verified on the DNA. TRBV21-1 is a known pseudogene. The CDR3 has 20 amino acids. The CDR3 DNA reads TGTGCCAGCATCAAAAGGAAATGGCAGGGGATAAGGCGGTGTAACTATGGCTACACCTTC. Encoded protein: CASIKRKWQGIRRCNYGYTF.

This chain uses TRBV18 with TRBJ1-5; 8 bases map to TRBD1. Trimming cost V 2 bases and J 6 bases; bases outside gene matches: 9. The CDR3 contains 16 residues. Germline assignment: CDR1 KGHSH and CDR2 LQKENI. The DNA of the CDR3 is TGTGCCAGCTCACCAGGGGGACAGGACCGGGGTCAGCCCCAGCATTTT. As protein: CASSPGGQDRGQPQHF.

The chain recombines TRBV7-9 with TRBJ1-2; 7 bases align to TRBD1. The CDR3 runs to 15 residues. The V gene's germline CDR1 is SEHNR and CDR2 FQNEAQ (reference sequence). V lost 4 bases and J lost 3; bases outside the gene matches: 8. Here the CDR3 DNA reads TGTGCCAGCAGCTCGGTGGAGGGGGCTCACTATGGCTACACCTTC. Encoded protein: CASSSVEGAHYGYTF.

The V gene is TRBV18, the J gene TRBJ2-1; maybe TRBD1 (6 bases). The CDR3 runs to 15 residues. Germline V gene data show CDR1 as KGHSH and CDR2 as LQKENI. V dropped 0 bases and J dropped 6 bases, with 12 bases sitting between them. This chain's CDR3 is CASSPPSRGRNEQFF. Here the CDR3 DNA reads TGTGCCAGCTCACCACCGTCCAGGGGCCGCAATGAGCAGTTCTTC.

The V and J genes are TRBV6-6 and TRBJ2-5; 8 bases match TRBD2. From germline, CDR1 is MNHNY and CDR2 SVGAGI (reference sequence). The V segment lost 8 bases and the J segment 1 base; nucleotides outside the gene matches: 12. The CDR3 extends over 16 amino acids. CDR3 residues: CASSSLVAGRQETQYF. The CDR3 DNA follows: TGTGCCAGCTCATCGTTGGTAGCGGGACGCCAAGAGACCCAGTACTTC.

The chain links TRBV5-1 to TRBJ2-5, with D tentatively TRBD2 (6 bases). V was shortened by 4 bases and J by 1 base, with 11 bases between the two germline ends. The CDR3 covers 14 residues. Germline CDR1 reads SGHRS; CDR2 reads YFSETQ. The CDR3 nucleotides are TGCGCCAGCAGCCCGGGGGTAGTCCAAGAGACCCAGTACTTC. Residues: CASSPGVVQETQYF. Looking up the rest from reference TRBV5-1 and TRBJ2-5 gives the full variable domain: KAGVTQTPRYLIKTRGQQVTLSCSPISGHRSVSWYQQTPGQGLQFLFEYFSETQRNKGNFPGRFSGRQFSNSRSEMNVSTLELGDSALYLCASSPGVVQETQYFGPGTRLLVL.

Worth noting for this clone: The sample contains more than one DNA sequence encoding this CDR3. The CDR3 loop is CASSVGQYNSPLHF. DNA for the CDR3: TGTGCCAGCAGCGTAGGGCAGTATAATTCACCCCTCCACTTT. The chain is built from TRBV9 and TRBJ1-6; the D is unclear. Germline V lookup: CDR1 SGDLS, CDR2 YYNGEE. Between the trimmed V and J ends, which lost 0 bases and 4 bases, there was a span of 5 bases. This CDR3 contains 14 residues.